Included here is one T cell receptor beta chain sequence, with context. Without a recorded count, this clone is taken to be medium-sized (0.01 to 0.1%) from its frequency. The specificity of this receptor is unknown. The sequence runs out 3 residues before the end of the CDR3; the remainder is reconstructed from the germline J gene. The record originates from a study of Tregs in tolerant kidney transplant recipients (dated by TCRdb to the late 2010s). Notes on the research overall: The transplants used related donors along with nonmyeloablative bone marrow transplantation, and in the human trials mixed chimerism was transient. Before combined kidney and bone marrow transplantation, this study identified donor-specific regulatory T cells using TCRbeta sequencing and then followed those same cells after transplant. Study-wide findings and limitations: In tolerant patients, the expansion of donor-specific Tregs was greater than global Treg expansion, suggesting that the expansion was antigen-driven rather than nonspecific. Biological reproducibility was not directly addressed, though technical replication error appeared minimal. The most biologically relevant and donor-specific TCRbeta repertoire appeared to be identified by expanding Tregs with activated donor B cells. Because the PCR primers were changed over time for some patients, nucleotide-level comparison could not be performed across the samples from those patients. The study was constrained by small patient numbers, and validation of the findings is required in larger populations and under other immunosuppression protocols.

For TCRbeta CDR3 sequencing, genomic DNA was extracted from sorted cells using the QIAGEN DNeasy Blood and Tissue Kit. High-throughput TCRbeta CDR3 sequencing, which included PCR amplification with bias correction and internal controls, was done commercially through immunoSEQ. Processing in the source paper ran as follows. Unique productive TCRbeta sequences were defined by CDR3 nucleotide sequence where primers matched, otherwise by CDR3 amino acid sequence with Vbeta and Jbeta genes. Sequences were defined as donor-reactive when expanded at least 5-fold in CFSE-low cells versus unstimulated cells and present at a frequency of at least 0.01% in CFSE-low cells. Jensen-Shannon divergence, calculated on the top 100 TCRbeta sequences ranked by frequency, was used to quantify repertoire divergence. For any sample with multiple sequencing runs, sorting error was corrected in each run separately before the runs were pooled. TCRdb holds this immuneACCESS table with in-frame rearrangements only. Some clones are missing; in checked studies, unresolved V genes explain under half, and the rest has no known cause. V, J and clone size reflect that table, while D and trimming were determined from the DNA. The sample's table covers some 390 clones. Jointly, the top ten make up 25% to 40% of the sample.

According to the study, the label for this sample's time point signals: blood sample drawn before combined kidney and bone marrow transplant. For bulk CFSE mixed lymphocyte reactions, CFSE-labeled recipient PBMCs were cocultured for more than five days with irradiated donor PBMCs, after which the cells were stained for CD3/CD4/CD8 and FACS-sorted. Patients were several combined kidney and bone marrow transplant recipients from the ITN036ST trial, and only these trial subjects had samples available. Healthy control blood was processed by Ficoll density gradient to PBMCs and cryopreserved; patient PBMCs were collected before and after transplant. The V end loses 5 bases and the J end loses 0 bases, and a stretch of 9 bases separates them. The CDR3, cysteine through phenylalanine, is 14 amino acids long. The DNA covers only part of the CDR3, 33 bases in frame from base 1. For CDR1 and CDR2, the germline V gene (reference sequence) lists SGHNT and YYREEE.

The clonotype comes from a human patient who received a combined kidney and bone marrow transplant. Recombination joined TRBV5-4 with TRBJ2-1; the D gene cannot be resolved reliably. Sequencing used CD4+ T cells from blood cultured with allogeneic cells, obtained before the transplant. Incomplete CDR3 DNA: TGTGCCAGCAGAACGGGTAGCTCCTACAATGAG. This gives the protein CASRTGSSYNE. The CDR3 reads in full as CASRTGSSYNEQFF.